This T cell receptor beta chain was sequenced during a study of beta chain features in type 1 diabetes. The CDR3 is 17 residues long. V trimming: 2 bases; J trimming: 4 bases; junction bases outside the gene matches: 10. Germline assignment: CDR1 SGHAT and CDR2 FQNNGV. Points from the study as a whole: People with Type 1 diabetes carried modestly yet significantly shorter TCRB CDR3s in all four CD4+ subsets.

The authors reverse transcribed all of the isolated RNA, so sequencing captured expressed TCRB transcripts. Some clones are missing from TCRdb's copy, which holds only in-frame ones; the method was immunoSEQ multiplex PCR. The sample has about 340,000 clones, around 9% seen once; the top ten hold roughly 1%. In the case of this clone: Its antigen is still unknown.

The source is a young man with type 1 diabetes. The chain is built from TRBV11-2 and TRBJ1-2; 10 bases are a match to TRBD1. The sequenced sample was central memory CD4+ T cells from blood. The CDR3 region is CASSLSFRTGGGYGYTF. CDR3 DNA sequence: TGTGCCAGCAGCTTATCTTTCCGGACAGGGGGTGGCTATGGCTACACCTTC.